The TCR beta chain described here comes from a study of early T cells in non-severe SARS-CoV-2 infection. As for the study in general: Chains were not paired, and sequencing was done on bulk RNA from unsorted whole blood. Broader study findings: The study's VDJdb matching favored anti-spike CD8 responses and missed private and CD4 specificities.

CDR1 is DFQATT, CDR2 SNEGSKA, per germline (reference sequence). The CDR3 has 15 amino acids. The V end was cut by 4 bases, the J end by 0 bases, with 13 bases between. Concerning this clonotype: Its antigen is still unknown. A much larger clone is a single base away; this may be a read error.

TCRdb fed the 5' RACE reads into MiXCR, producing one record per CDR3 protein. The sample contains 60,000 to 85,000 distinct CDR3 sequences, 15% of which appear only once. The chain combines TRBV20-1 with TRBJ2-4; tentatively, D is TRBD2 (6 bases). Sequencing was done on a sample of whole blood. The receptor comes from an adult who was a healthcare worker with PCR-confirmed SARS-CoV-2 infection or an uninfected control (not recorded which). The CDR3 DNA follows: TGCAGTGCTATAAGCCCGGGACTAGCCAAAAACATTCAGTACTTC. Its protein product is CSAISPGLAKNIQYF.